Below, 15 T cell receptor beta chains from the same sample are listed, as sequenced in a study of CD8 T cells in ankylosing spondylitis. Study results and limitations: For ankylosing spondylitis blood, a TCR beta motif of several highly homologous variants appeared characteristic.

TCRdb re-analysed the 5' RACE reads in MiXCR, keeping a single row per CDR3 protein. The sample includes about 800,000 distinct CDR3 sequences, roughly 10% of them seen just once. What these receptors recognize is not known. Sequencing used blood, either unsorted or a sorted T cell fraction (not recorded which). The receptors derive from a male donor with ankylosing spondylitis.

The chain has TRBV28 and TRBJ1-5; D gene unclear. Germline V gene data show CDR1 as MDHEN and CDR2 as SYDVKM. This CDR3 is built from 11 residues. V lost 7 bases and J lost 8, with 9 bases in between. The CDR3 protein is CASNIDEPQHF. CDR3 nucleotide sequence: TGTGCCAGCAACATTGATGAGCCCCAGCATTTT.

CDR3 nucleotide sequence: TGTGCCAGCAGCTTGGATCCAGCGGGGGACTACGAGCAGTACTTC. Protein: CASSLDPAGDYEQYF. The chain combines TRBV5-4 with TRBJ2-7; 8 positions match TRBD2. This CDR3 is built from 15 residues. The germline gives CDR1 SGHNT, CDR2 YYREEE (reference sequence). Losses at the gene ends were 0 bases for V and 3 bases for J; bases not matched to a gene: 5.

This chain uses TRBV7-9 with TRBJ2-7, with D perhaps TRBD1 (5 bases). Trimming removed 1 base from V and 2 bases from J, with 12 bases in between. The CDR3 loop spans 15 amino acids. Germline V gives CDR1 SEHNR, CDR2 FQNEAQ (reference sequence). In DNA, the CDR3 is TGTGCCAGCAGCTTAGGTCCAGGGCTTACCTACGAGCAGTACTTC. Translation gives CASSLGPGLTYEQYF. The full variable domain, its missing parts supplied by reference TRBV7-9 and TRBJ2-7, is DTGVSQNPRHKITKRGQNVTFRCDPISEHNRLYWYRQTLGQGPEFLTYFQNEAQLEKSRLLSDRFSAERPKGSFSTLEIQRTEQGDSAMYLCASSLGPGLTYEQYFGPGTRLTVT.

The CDR3 loop reads CAWTGQGTWTEAFF. CDR3 DNA sequence: TGTGCCTGGACCGGACAGGGTACTTGGACTGAAGCTTTCTTT. This chain connects TRBV30 to TRBJ1-1; TRBD1 matches 8 bases. Per the germline V gene, CDR1 is GTSNPN and CDR2 is SVGIG (reference sequence). Trimming cost V 4 bases and J 5 bases; bases outside gene matches: 9. The CDR3 length is 14 residues.

The gene calls are TRBV7-8 and TRBJ1-5; maybe TRBD1 (6 bases). V was clipped by 1 base and J by 1 base, with 17 bases between them. This CDR3 contains 18 residues. In germline, CDR1 is SGHVS, CDR2 FQNEAQ. This CDR3 is CASSLVRTVGFSNQPQHF. DNA of the CDR3: TGTGCCAGCAGCTTAGTCCGGACAGTTGGTTTCAGCAATCAGCCCCAGCATTTT.

J is TRBJ1-2 and V is TRBV28, with TRBD1 matching 8 bases. This CDR3 has 15 residues. V lost 6 bases and J lost 4; bases outside the gene matches: 10. CDR1 and CDR2 (germline): MDHEN, SYDVKM. As DNA, the CDR3 is TGTGCCAGCAGCCCTCCAGGGGGCTTGGGCTATGGCTACACCTTC. Protein product: CASSPPGGLGYGYTF.

The V call is TRBV7-2, the J call TRBJ2-7; no definite D call. CDR1 is SGHTA and CDR2 is FQGNSA in the germline V gene. Trimming cost V 4 bases and J 3 bases, with 7 bases left between them. The CDR3 has 12 residues. The CDR3 DNA reads as TGTGCCAGCAGCTCCCATAACTACGAGCAGTACTTC. Protein sequence: CASSSHNYEQYF.

This chain links TRBV2 with TRBJ2-5; unclear D gene. From germline, CDR1 is SNHLY and CDR2 FYNNEI. The length of the CDR3 is 12 residues. V was cut by 3 bases and J by 0 bases, with 2 bases left in between. The CDR3 DNA reads as TGTGCCAGCAGTGATGACCAAGAGACCCAGTACTTC. This sequence encodes CASSDDQETQYF.

This clonotype was observed a handful of times. The chain carries TRBV2 and TRBJ1-6, with TRBD1 matching 9 bases. Germline V gene data show CDR1 as SNHLY and CDR2 as FYNNEI. The trim removed 5 bases at V and 8 bases at J, leaving 10 bases unmatched. The CDR3 loop spans 16 amino acids. CDR3 nucleotide sequence: TGTGCCAGCAGTAACCCGGGACAGGGATTCGATTCACCCCTCCACTTT. Protein product: CASSNPGQGFDSPLHF. The variable domain in full, completed from reference TRBV2 and TRBJ1-6, reads EPEVTQTPSHQVTQMGQEVILRCVPISNHLYFYWYRQILGQKVEFLVSFYNNEISEKSEIFDDQFSVERPDGSNFTLKIRSTKLEDSAMYFCASSNPGQGFDSPLHFGNGTRLTVT.

Only a few counts were recorded for this clonotype. J is TRBJ1-4 and V is TRBV6-1, with unresolved D. Between the trimmed V and J ends, which lost 7 bases and 0 bases, there was a span of 15 bases. Germline assignment: CDR1 MNHNS and CDR2 SASEGT. The CDR3 covers 16 residues. The CDR3 protein is CASTRTLAATNEKLFF. The CDR3 DNA reads TGTGCCAGCACCCGCACCCTCGCCGCAACTAATGAAAAACTGTTTTTT.

This chain uses TRBV20-1 with TRBJ2-7; D gene ambiguous. The CDR3 runs to 10 residues. Germline V gene lookup returns CDR1 DFQATT and CDR2 SNEGSKA (reference sequence). Trimming took off 3 bases at V and 6 bases at J, with 6 bases between the two ends. The CDR3 DNA sequence: TGCAGTGCTAGTGGTTCCGAGCAGTACTTC. Amino acid sequence: CSASGSEQYF.

Many counts were recorded for this clonotype. This chain uses TRBV12-3 or TRBV12-4 with TRBJ2-2; no clear D gene. Trimming left V 2 bases short and J 0 bases short, with 10 bases between. The CDR3 consists of 16 residues. The CDR3 coding sequence is TGTGCCAGCAGTTTATATTGGCAAGCGAACACCGGGGAGCTGTTTTTT. As protein: CASSLYWQANTGELFF.

This clonotype was detected only a few times. The chain joins TRBV15 to TRBJ2-3; D gene ambiguous. Trimming shortened V by 2 bases and J by 0 bases, and 3 bases separated the two germline ends. Germline lookup yields CDR1 LNHNV and CDR2 YYDKDF (reference sequence). The CDR3 length is 13 residues. The CDR3 sequence is CATSRQSTDTQYF. DNA of the CDR3: TGTGCCACCAGCAGACAGAGCACAGATACGCAGTATTTT.

This clonotype has a handful of counts. The gene calls are TRBV5-1 and TRBJ1-2; no clear D gene. This CDR3 is 13 amino acids long. The germline V gene encodes CDR1 SGHRS and CDR2 YFSETQ. Trimming took 2 bases from V and 4 from J, leaving 9 bases between them. The CDR3 sequence is CASSFQQSYGYTF. The CDR3 region has the DNA TGCGCCAGCAGCTTTCAGCAGAGCTATGGCTACACCTTC. The full variable domain, rest sourced from reference TRBV5-1 and TRBJ1-2, is KAGVTQTPRYLIKTRGQQVTLSCSPISGHRSVSWYQQTPGQGLQFLFEYFSETQRNKGNFPGRFSGRQFSNSRSEMNVSTLELGDSALYLCASSFQQSYGYTFGSGTRLTVV.

The chain uses TRBV20-1 and TRBJ2-1; D is possibly TRBD1 (6 bases). The CDR3 extends over 13 amino acids. Trimming cost V 4 bases and J 2 bases, with 9 bases left between them. Germline-derived CDR1 and CDR2 are DFQATT and SNEGSKA (reference sequence). Here the CDR3 reads CSAKQGPYNEQFF. Here the CDR3 DNA reads TGCAGTGCTAAACAGGGCCCCTACAATGAGCAGTTCTTC.